This T cell receptor beta chain was observed in a study of cytomegalovirus exposure and HLA in healthy donors. Study conclusions and caveats: It was taken for granted in presence/absence analyses that sequencing depth across donors was roughly uniform.

Concerning this clone itself: Its antigen is as yet unknown.

PCR primers comprised 60 Vbeta and 13 Jbeta primers. Assay: immunoSEQ multiplex PCR; the TCRdb copy retains only in-frame clones and omits some. With 150,000 to 250,000 clones in the sample, the ten largest clones hold less than 0.9%. This TCR was recovered from a boy younger than 18 in good health and CMV-seronegative. The sequenced material came from PBMCs.

The CDR3 nucleotides are TGTGCCGGGAAACGGGACAGCTCCTACAATGAGCAGTTCTTC. The encoded protein is CAGKRDSSYNEQFF. V is TRBV6-6 and J is TRBJ2-1, with TRBD1 matching over 7 bases. V was clipped by 11 bases and J by 0 bases; unmatched bases: 7. The CDR3 extends over 14 amino acids. Germline assignment: CDR1 MNHNY and CDR2 SVGAGI (reference sequence).